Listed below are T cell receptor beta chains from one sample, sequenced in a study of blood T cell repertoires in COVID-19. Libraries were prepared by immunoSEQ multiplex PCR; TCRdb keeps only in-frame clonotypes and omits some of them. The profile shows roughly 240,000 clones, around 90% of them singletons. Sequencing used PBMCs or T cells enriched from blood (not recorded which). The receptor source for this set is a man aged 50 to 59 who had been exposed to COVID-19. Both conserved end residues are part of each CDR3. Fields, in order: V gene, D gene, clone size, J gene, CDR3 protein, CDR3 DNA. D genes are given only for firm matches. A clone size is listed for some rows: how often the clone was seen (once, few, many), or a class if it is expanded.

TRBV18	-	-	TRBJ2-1	CASSPPSYYNEQFF	TGTGCCAGCTCACCACCCAGTTACTACAATGAGCAGTTCTTC
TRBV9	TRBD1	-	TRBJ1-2	CASSVASGQGHGYTF	TGTGCCAGCAGCGTAGCTTCGGGACAGGGACATGGCTACACCTTC
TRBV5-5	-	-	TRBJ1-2	CASSLSQATTNYGYTF	TGTGCCAGCAGCTTGAGCCAGGCAACGACAAACTATGGCTACACCTTC
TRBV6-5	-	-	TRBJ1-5	CASSRGLVSNQPQHF	TGTGCCAGCAGTAGGGGGTTGGTGAGCAATCAGCCCCAGCATTTT
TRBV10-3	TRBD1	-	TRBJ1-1	CAITGGGTEAFF	TGTGCCATCACAGGGGGAGGAACTGAAGCTTTCTTT
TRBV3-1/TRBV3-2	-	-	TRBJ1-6	CASSLDDSYNSPLHF	TGTGCCAGCAGCCTAGATGACAGTTATAATTCACCCCTCCACTTT
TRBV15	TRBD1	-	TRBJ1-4	CATSRSRGTGGEKLFF	TGTGCCACCAGCCGCTCCCGGGGGACAGGGGGCGAAAAACTGTTTTTT
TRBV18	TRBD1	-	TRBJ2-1	CASSPLTGTGVLNEQFF	TGTGCCAGCTCACCACTTACCGGGACAGGGGTTCTTAATGAGCAGTTCTTC
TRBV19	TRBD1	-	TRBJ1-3	CASSLDRRGNTIYF	TGTGCCAGTAGTTTGGACAGGAGAGGAAACACCATATATTTT
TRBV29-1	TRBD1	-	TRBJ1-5	CSVGDRFLPQHF	TGCAGCGTTGGGGACAGATTCCTTCCCCAGCATTTT
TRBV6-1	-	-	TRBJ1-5	CASSESLSNQPQHF	TGTGCCAGCAGTGAAAGCCTTAGCAATCAGCCCCAGCATTTT
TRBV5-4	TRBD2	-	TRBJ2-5	CASSLTSGGTQETQYF	TGTGCCAGCAGCCTGACTAGCGGGGGGACCCAAGAGACCCAGTACTTC
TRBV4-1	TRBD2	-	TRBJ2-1	CASSQVGAGGWEQFF	TGCGCCAGCAGCCAAGTTGGAGCGGGAGGGTGGGAGCAGTTCTTC
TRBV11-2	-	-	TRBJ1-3	CASSFGVMGNTIYF	TGTGCCAGCAGCTTCGGGGTAATGGGGAACACCATATATTTT
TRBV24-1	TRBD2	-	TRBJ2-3	CATSEYSSGADTQYF	TGTGCCACCAGTGAATACTCTAGCGGAGCAGATACGCAGTATTTT
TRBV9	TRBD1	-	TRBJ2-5	CASSVGGTGGETQYF	TGTGCCAGCAGCGTAGGAGGGACAGGGGGGGAGACCCAGTACTTC
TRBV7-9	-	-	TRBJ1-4	CASSLPGGSGEKLFF	TGTGCCAGCAGCTTACCGGGGGGGAGCGGAGAAAAACTGTTTTTT
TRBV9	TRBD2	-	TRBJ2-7	CASSPGLAGSEQYF	TGTGCCAGCAGCCCGGGACTAGCGGGGAGCGAGCAGTACTTC
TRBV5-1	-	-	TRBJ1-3	CASRLAAGNTIYF	TGCGCCAGCAGACTCGCCGCTGGAAACACCATATATTTT
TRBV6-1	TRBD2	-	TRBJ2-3	CASSEVLAGDGDTQYF	TGTGCCAGCAGTGAAGTCCTGGCGGGAGATGGGGATACGCAGTATTTT
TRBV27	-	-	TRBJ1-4	CASRRGMNEKLFF	TGTGCCAGCAGAAGGGGGATGAATGAAAAACTGTTTTTT
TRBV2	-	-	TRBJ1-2	CASSAREAGPYGYTF	TGTGCCAGCAGCGCCCGAGAAGCAGGGCCCTATGGCTACACCTTC
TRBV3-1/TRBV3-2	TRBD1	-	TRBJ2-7	CASSRRGYHEQYF	TGTGCCAGCAGCCGCAGGGGGTATCACGAGCAGTACTTC
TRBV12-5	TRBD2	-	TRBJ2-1	CASGFLAGLTNEQFF	TGTGCTAGTGGTTTTCTAGCGGGCCTGACGAATGAGCAGTTCTTC
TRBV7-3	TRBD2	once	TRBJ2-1	CASSLTGTSGTSNEQFF	TGTGCCAGCAGCTTAACGGGGACTAGCGGCACCTCCAATGAGCAGTTCTTC
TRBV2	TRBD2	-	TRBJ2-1	CANTILAGYNEQFF	TGTGCCAACACTATTTTAGCGGGATACAATGAGCAGTTCTTC
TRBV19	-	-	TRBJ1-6	CASSIEVRLSSPLHF	TGTGCCAGTAGTATAGAGGTCAGGTTATCTTCACCCCTCCACTTT
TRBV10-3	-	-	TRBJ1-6	CATTPGSQDYNSPLHF	TGTGCCACCACCCCGGGGAGCCAGGACTATAATTCACCCCTCCACTTT
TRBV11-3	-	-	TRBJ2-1	CASSGGSGISYNEQFF	TGTGCCAGCAGCGGGGGGTCAGGGATCTCCTACAATGAGCAGTTCTTC
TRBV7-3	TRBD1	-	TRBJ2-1	CASSFIRTGIGKQFF	TGTGCCAGCAGCTTCATCCGGACAGGGATTGGTAAGCAGTTCTTC